The 29 T cell receptor beta chains below were found in one sample sequenced in a study of cytomegalovirus exposure and HLA in healthy donors. Amplification used 60 Vbeta primers and 13 Jbeta primers. The table came from immunoSEQ multiplex PCR; TCRdb's copy has only in-frame clones and leaves some out. In the table there are about 150,000 clones, roughly 70% of which are singletons. The sample was PBMCs. These receptor sequences come from a young man in good health and CMV-seropositive.

The chain is built from TRBV28 and TRBJ1-2; D gene unclear. V shed 3 bases and J shed 4 bases, with 12 bases lying between them. Per germline, CDR1 MDHEN and CDR2 SYDVKM. CDR3 length: 14 amino acids. The CDR3 spells CASSFNWATYGYTF. In nucleotides, the CDR3 is TGTGCCAGCAGTTTCAATTGGGCTACCTATGGCTACACCTTC.

The chain links TRBV19 to TRBJ1-2; D gene unclear. Germline V CDR1 and CDR2: LNHDA, SQIVND (reference sequence). The length of the CDR3 is 13 residues. The CDR3 region has the DNA TGTGCAGGATCCTACAGCCAGGACTATGGCTACACCTTC. This encodes CAGSYSQDYGYTF.

This chain links TRBV6-6 with TRBJ2-2; weak D call: TRBD1 (6 bases). The CDR3 spans 13 residues. V was trimmed by 6 bases and J by 5 bases, leaving 10 bases between them. Germline loops: CDR1 MNHNY, CDR2 SVGAGI (reference sequence). The CDR3 spells CASSPRGTGELFF. The CDR3 nucleotides read TGTGCCAGCAGCCCCAGGGGAACCGGGGAGCTGTTTTTT.

The chain has TRBV28 and TRBJ2-6; D unclear. This CDR3 contains 14 residues. Trimming stripped 3 bases from V and 2 bases from J, with 5 bases between. Looked up from germline, CDR1 is MDHEN and CDR2 is SYDVKM. This CDR3 is CASSFPPGANVLTF. The CDR3 DNA sequence: TGTGCCAGCAGTTTCCCTCCTGGGGCCAACGTCCTGACTTTC.

In this sample, this clone turned up once. This chain connects TRBV28 to TRBJ2-2; 7 bases align to TRBD2. The CDR3 spans 15 residues. V trimming: 3 bases; J trimming: 2 bases; junction bases outside the gene matches: 3. The germline V gene encodes CDR1 MDHEN and CDR2 SYDVKM. The CDR3 spells CASSFGGVNTGELFF. CDR3 nucleotide sequence: TGTGCCAGCAGTTTTGGGGGGGTAAACACCGGGGAGCTGTTTTTT.

The chain combines TRBV9 with TRBJ2-1; no clear D gene. The V gene lost 0 bases and the J gene lost 9 bases, with 7 bases spanning the gap. This CDR3 region has 12 residues. Per germline, CDR1 SGDLS and CDR2 YYNGEE. CDR3 coding DNA: TGTGCCAGCAGCGTAGGGAGCGTTGAGCAGTTCTTC. This sequence encodes CASSVGSVEQFF. Supplemented by reference TRBV9 and TRBJ2-1, the full variable domain reads DSGVTQTPKHLITATGQRVTLRCSPRSGDLSVYWYQQSLDQGLQFLIQYYNGEERAKGNILERFSAQQFPDLHSELNLSSLELGDSALYFCASSVGSVEQFFGPGTRLTVL.

The genes are TRBV7-9 and TRBJ1-4; 9 bases agree with TRBD1. Germline V gene lookup returns CDR1 SEHNR and CDR2 FQNEAQ (reference sequence). This CDR3 has 14 amino acids. V was clipped by 3 bases and J by 7 bases; unmatched bases: 3. This CDR3 reads CASSLGQGVEKLFF. CDR3 in DNA: TGTGCCAGCAGCTTGGGACAGGGAGTTGAAAAACTGTTTTTT.

The CDR3, as DNA: TGTGCCAGCAGCTCCGAGGGCGGAGGGCGGGGGGGGTACGAGCAGTACTTC. This encodes CASSSEGGGRGGYEQYF. This rearrangement joins TRBV7-2 to TRBJ2-7, with 9 bases matching TRBD2. CDR1 is SGHTA, CDR2 FQGNSA, per germline. After removal of 4 bases from V and 4 bases from J, the junction contained 14 bases not matched to a gene. The CDR3 has 17 residues.

The chain carries TRBV5-1 and TRBJ1-2, with TRBD1 matching 9 bases. The CDR3 loop spans 14 amino acids. Germline assignment: CDR1 SGHRS and CDR2 YFSETQ. With V trimmed by 2 bases and J by 3 bases, 2 bases remained unmatched. CDR3 sequence: CASSLQGADYGYTF. The CDR3 region has the DNA TGCGCCAGCAGCTTACAGGGGGCTGACTATGGCTACACCTTC.

The chain carries TRBV6-5 and TRBJ2-6; D is ambiguous. Germline CDR1 and CDR2: MNHEY and SVGAGI. The CDR3 is 16 residues long. V shed 2 bases and J shed 3 bases, with 11 bases lying between them. The chain's CDR3 is CASSYHTSFGANVLTF. CDR3 nucleotide sequence: TGTGCCAGCAGTTACCACACCTCGTTTGGGGCCAACGTCCTGACTTTC.

The chain combines TRBV4-2 with TRBJ1-6, with TRBD1 identical over 12 bases. The CDR3 covers 16 residues. V was clipped by 5 bases and J by 11 bases; unmatched bases: 10. Germline lookup yields CDR1 LGHNA and CDR2 YNFKEQ. CDR3 amino acids: CASSSLPWDRGPPLHF. Written as DNA, the CDR3 is TGTGCCAGCAGCAGCCTTCCGTGGGACAGGGGGCCACCCCTCCACTTT.

Remarks on this clone: Since no conserved phenylalanine or tryptophan closes the CDR3, a read error is the likely cause. The limits of the CDR3 on the DNA are not certain, so only TCRdb's listed CDR3 is given. The chain is built from TRBV28 and TRBJ2-7; no DNA check was done on the table's D call, TRBD1. Inclusive of both ends, the CDR3 amounts to 12 amino acids. The germline V gene has CDR1 MDHEN and CDR2 SYDVKM. The CDR3 protein is CASSSGTGTAVL.

This clone was counted a few times. V usage is TRBV11-2 and J usage is TRBJ2-1; weak D call: TRBD2 (5 bases). This CDR3 spans 17 amino acids. Germline V CDR1 and CDR2: SGHAT, FQNNGV. Trimming removed 1 base at V and 0 bases at J, with 13 bases between. CDR3 in amino acids: CASSLGVALGSYNEQFF. CDR3 coding DNA: TGTGCCAGCAGCTTAGGGGTAGCGTTGGGCTCCTACAATGAGCAGTTCTTC.

This clone was seen a few times. The genes are TRBV28 and TRBJ2-5, with 7 bases matching TRBD1. Unmatched junction bases numbered 6, after V lost 6 bases and J lost 8 bases. CDR1 is MDHEN, CDR2 SYDVKM, per germline. The CDR3 has 12 residues. CDR3 residues: CASRRQGATQYF. The CDR3 coding sequence is TGTGCCAGCAGGAGACAGGGTGCAACCCAGTACTTC.

The V and J genes are TRBV15 and TRBJ2-1, with D hard to call. The germline CDR1 and CDR2 sequences are LNHNV and YYDKDF (reference sequence). Trimming shortened V by 5 bases and J by 5 bases, and 10 bases separated the two germline ends. CDR3 size: 13 residues. CDR3 nucleotide sequence: TGTGCCACCAGCCTTAAAACAAACAATGAGCAGTTCTTC. It translates to CATSLKTNNEQFF.

The chain couples TRBV27 to TRBJ2-1; D gene ambiguous. Deletions cut 5 bases from V and 0 bases from J, with 5 bases between. The length of the CDR3 is 13 residues. Looked up from germline, CDR1 is MNHEY and CDR2 is SMNVEV (reference sequence). The CDR3 sequence is CASSPVSYNEQFF. As DNA, the CDR3 is TGTGCCAGCAGTCCTGTCTCCTACAATGAGCAGTTCTTC.

The chain links TRBV19 to TRBJ2-7, with 9 bases matching TRBD2. With V trimmed by 5 bases and J by 6 bases, 5 bases remained unmatched. There are 13 residues in the CDR3. Germline CDR1 LNHDA, CDR2 SQIVND (reference sequence). The CDR3: CASSDSGRAEQYF. CDR3 nucleotides: TGTGCCAGTAGTGATAGCGGGAGAGCCGAGCAGTACTTC.

V usage is TRBV19 and J usage is TRBJ2-3; 11 bases agree with TRBD1. Germline CDR1 is LNHDA and CDR2 is SQIVND (reference sequence). CDR3 length equals 13 residues. V lost 6 bases to trimming and J lost 4 bases; unmatched junction nucleotides: 0. CDR3 sequence reads: CASRGQGADTQYF. The CDR3 DNA is TGTGCCAGTAGGGGACAGGGGGCAGATACGCAGTATTTT. Based on the CDR3 plus reference TRBV19 and TRBJ2-3, the full variable domain is DGGITQSPKYLFRKEGQNVTLSCEQNLNHDAMYWYRQDPGQGLRLIYYSQIVNDFQKGDIAEGYSVSREKKESFPLTVTSAQKNPTAFYLCASRGQGADTQYFGPGTRLTVL.

V usage is TRBV28 and J usage is TRBJ1-2; 8 nucleotides match TRBD1. The germline V gene encodes CDR1 MDHEN and CDR2 SYDVKM. J gave up 4 bases and V 6 bases, and 7 bases lay outside the gene matches. This CDR3 is 14 amino acids long. The CDR3 DNA reads TGTGCCAGCAGCCGCCGGGACAGGATCTATGGCTACACCTTC. The encoded protein is CASSRRDRIYGYTF.

The rearrangement links TRBV18 to TRBJ1-2, with 9 positions matching TRBD1. V gave up 2 bases and J gave up 8 bases; unmatched junction bases: 3. Per germline, CDR1 KGHSH and CDR2 LQKENI. The CDR3 runs 13 residues. CDR3 loop: CASSPDRGNGYTF. As DNA, the CDR3 is TGTGCCAGCTCACCAGACAGGGGGAACGGCTACACCTTC.

The genes are TRBV4-2 and TRBJ2-2; D might be TRBD2 (5 bases). CDR3 length: 15 amino acids. Germline CDR1 reads LGHNA; CDR2 reads YNFKEQ. V was cut by 3 bases and J by 1 base, with 9 bases left in between. The CDR3 bases are TGTGCCAGCAGCCAGATTAGCGAGAACACCGGGGAGCTGTTTTTT. It encodes CASSQISENTGELFF.

This clone was picked up a small number of times. CDR3 loop: CASSLRGRLAGEGETQYF. The CDR3, as DNA: TGTGCCAGCAGCTTACGGGGCCGACTGGCGGGAGAGGGAGAGACCCAGTACTTC. The V call is TRBV7-9, the J call TRBJ2-5, with 7 bases matching TRBD2. The germline gives CDR1 SEHNR, CDR2 FQNEAQ (reference sequence). This CDR3 spans 18 amino acids. Trimming removed 2 bases from V and 4 bases from J; junction bases left unmatched: 16. Variable domain in full (rest from reference TRBV7-9 and TRBJ2-5): DTGVSQNPRHKITKRGQNVTFRCDPISEHNRLYWYRQTLGQGPEFLTYFQNEAQLEKSRLLSDRFSAERPKGSFSTLEIQRTEQGDSAMYLCASSLRGRLAGEGETQYFGPGTRLLVL.

This clone occurred a few times. This sequence joins TRBV19 and TRBJ1-6; TRBD1 matches at 8 bases. Germline CDR1 LNHDA, CDR2 SQIVND (reference sequence). V lost 2 bases and J lost 6; bases outside the gene matches: 9. This CDR3 is 17 amino acids long. The CDR3 loop reads CASSITPSTGVNSPLHF. Here the CDR3 DNA reads TGTGCCAGTAGTATAACGCCCTCGACAGGGGTTAATTCACCCCTCCACTTT.

The J gene is TRBJ1-6, the V gene TRBV11-1, with no clear D. Trimming removed 2 bases from V and 10 bases from J, with 9 bases in between. This CDR3 comprises 13 residues. From germline, CDR1 is SGHAT and CDR2 FQDESV (reference sequence). In nucleotides, the CDR3 is TGTGCCAGCAGCTTAAACGAGGGATCACCCCTCCACTTT. Its protein product is CASSLNEGSPLHF.

The V gene is TRBV5-1, the J gene TRBJ2-7; 7 bases are shared with TRBD1. CDR3 length equals 15 residues. Germline CDR1 is SGHRS and CDR2 is YFSETQ. With V trimmed by 0 bases and J by 0 bases, 3 bases remained unmatched. CDR3: CASSLVQGSSYEQYF. The CDR3 nucleotides read TGCGCCAGCAGCTTGGTACAGGGGTCCTCCTACGAGCAGTACTTC.

The rearrangement uses TRBV19 and TRBJ2-7, with 7 nucleotides matching TRBD1. The CDR3 totals 15 residues. V was clipped by 6 bases and J by 2 bases; unmatched bases: 10. Per the germline V gene, CDR1 is LNHDA and CDR2 is SQIVND (reference sequence). The CDR3: CASSVDRARAYEQYF. In nucleotides, the CDR3 is TGTGCCAGTAGCGTCGACAGGGCTAGAGCCTACGAGCAGTACTTC.

The CDR3: CASSSAGEGWNEQFF. The CDR3 region has the DNA TGTGCCAGCAGTTCAGCGGGAGAGGGTTGGAATGAGCAGTTCTTC. The chain couples TRBV28 to TRBJ2-1; 8 bases map to TRBD2. Germline CDR1 is MDHEN and CDR2 is SYDVKM. J was trimmed by 7 bases and V by 4 bases; bases with no gene match: 9. The CDR3 runs 15 residues.

The chain recombines TRBV7-2 with TRBJ2-3, with D possibly matching TRBD2 (5 bases). The CDR3 spans 15 residues. CDR1 SGHTA and CDR2 FQGNSA come from the germline V gene. Trimming took 1 base from V and 6 from J, leaving 14 bases between them. The CDR3: CASSLVASRGDTQYF. The CDR3 nucleotides read TGTGCCAGCAGCTTAGTGGCCTCGAGAGGGGATACGCAGTATTTT. The variable domain in full, completed from reference TRBV7-2 and TRBJ2-3, reads GAGVSQSPSNKVTEKGKDVELRCDPISGHTALYWYRQSLGQGLEFLIYFQGNSAPDKSGLPSDRFSAERTGGSVSTLTIQRTQQEDSAVYLCASSLVASRGDTQYFGPGTRLTVL.

This chain joins TRBV10-2 and TRBJ2-1, with D perhaps TRBD2 (5 bases). With 9 bases removed from V and 3 bases from J, the gap between germline ends came to 9 bases. The CDR3 has 12 amino acids. Per the germline V gene, CDR1 is WSHSY and CDR2 is SAAADI. CDR3 nucleotide sequence: TGCGCCAGTTCCGACTACTACAATGAGCAGTTCTTC. It yields the protein CASSDYYNEQFF.